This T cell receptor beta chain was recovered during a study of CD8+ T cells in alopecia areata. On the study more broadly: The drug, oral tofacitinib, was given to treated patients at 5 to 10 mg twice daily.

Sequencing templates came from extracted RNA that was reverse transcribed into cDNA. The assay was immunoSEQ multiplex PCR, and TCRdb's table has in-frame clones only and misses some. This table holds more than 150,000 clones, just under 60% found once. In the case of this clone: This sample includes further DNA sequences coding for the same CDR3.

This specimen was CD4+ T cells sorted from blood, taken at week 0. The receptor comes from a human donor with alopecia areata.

This CDR3 reads CSVEGQGNYEQYF. The CDR3, as DNA: TGCAGCGTTGAGGGACAGGGAAACTACGAGCAGTACTTC. V is TRBV29-1 and J is TRBJ2-7; 9 nucleotides agree with TRBD1. V trimming: 3 bases; J trimming: 3 bases; junction bases outside the gene matches: 3. This CDR3 comprises 13 residues. Germline CDR1 is SQVTM and CDR2 is ANQGSEA.